Detailed here is one T cell receptor (beta chain). The sample belongs to a study of control samples from healthy donors and cancer patients. Only in-frame clones appear in the TCRdb table, and some are missing; sequencing was by immunoSEQ multiplex PCR. Among about 160,000 clones, about 90% were seen once, and the ten largest hold 0.68%. V lost 4 bases, J lost 0 bases, and 7 bases lay in between. This CDR3 contains 13 residues. CDR1 is SGHDT and CDR2 is YYEEEE in the germline V gene. The chain employs TRBV5-6 and TRBJ1-1; D gene uncertain. Sequencing input: blood. This clonotype was sampled from a woman between 25 and 40 years old in good health. This CDR3 reads CASSPWVNTEAFF. The CDR3 DNA sequence: TGTGCCAGCAGCCCATGGGTGAACACTGAAGCTTTCTTT.